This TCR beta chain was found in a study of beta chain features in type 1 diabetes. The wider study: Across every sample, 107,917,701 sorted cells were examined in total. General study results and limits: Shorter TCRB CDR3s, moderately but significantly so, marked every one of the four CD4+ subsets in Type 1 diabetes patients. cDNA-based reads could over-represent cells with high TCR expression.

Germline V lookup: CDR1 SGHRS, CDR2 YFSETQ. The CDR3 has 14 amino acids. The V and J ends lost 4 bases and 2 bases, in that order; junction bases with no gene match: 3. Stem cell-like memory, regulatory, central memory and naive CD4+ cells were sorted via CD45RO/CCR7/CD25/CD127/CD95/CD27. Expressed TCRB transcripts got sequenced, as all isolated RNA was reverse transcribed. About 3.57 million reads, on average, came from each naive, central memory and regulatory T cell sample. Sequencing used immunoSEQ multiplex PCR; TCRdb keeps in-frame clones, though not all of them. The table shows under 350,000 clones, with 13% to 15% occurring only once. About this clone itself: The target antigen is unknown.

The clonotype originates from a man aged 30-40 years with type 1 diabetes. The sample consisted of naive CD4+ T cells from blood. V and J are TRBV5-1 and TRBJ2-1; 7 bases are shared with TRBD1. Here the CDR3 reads CASSPQGAYNEQFF. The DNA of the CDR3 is TGCGCCAGCAGCCCCCAGGGGGCCTACAATGAGCAGTTCTTC.